This TCR beta chain originates from a study of early T cells in non-severe SARS-CoV-2 infection. Study information: The authors sequenced bulk RNA from unsorted whole blood, leaving chains unpaired. Study-level points and caveats: Matching with VDJdb favored anti-spike CD8 responses (missing private and CD4 specificities).

Individual cDNA molecules each received unique molecular identifiers attached to them. Using its own MiXCR run on the 5' RACE reads, TCRdb lists one record per CDR3 protein. The table includes 55,000 to 75,000 distinct CDR3 sequences, more than 10% detected once. This clonotype was counted only a few times. Its antigen is as yet unknown. Trimming took 0 bases from V and 2 from J, leaving 13 bases between them. Germline CDR1 and CDR2: GTSNPN and SVGIG (reference sequence). The CDR3 consists of 15 residues. The rearrangement links TRBV30 to TRBJ1-2; maybe TRBD1 (6 bases). The sample was whole blood. The source of this sequence is an adult who was a healthcare worker with PCR-confirmed SARS-CoV-2 infection or an uninfected control (not recorded which). CDR3 amino acids: CAWSVPGALNYGYTF. The CDR3 DNA sequence: TGTGCCTGGAGTGTACCAGGGGCCTTGAACTATGGCTACACCTTC.